The table lists the clone carrying this T cell receptor (beta chain) with a few counts. As yet, its antigen is unknown. The final CDR3 position lacks the conserved phenylalanine or tryptophan, pointing to a likely read error. The record originates from a study of metastatic and nonmetastatic thyroid tumors. In the study overall: For malignant and benign thyroid patients, tumor or nodule tissue and blood were the sources whose repertoires were compared.

Authors' data handling: Clinicopathological groups supplied CDR3 differences that were used to build a distant-metastasis classifier for papillary thyroid cancer. MiXCR reprocessed the PCR reads for TCRdb. Here the V and J calls rest on TCRdb's processing, not on the authors' analysis. The table lists about 45,000 clones, around 3.1% of them singletons. None of the patients had undergone any treatment ahead of thyroid surgery. General study findings and limits: Relative to benign nodules, malignant thyroid tumors were reportedly characterized by significantly elevated TCR beta diversity in blood and tumor.

This CDR3 is 16 amino acids long. The trim removed 6 bases at V and 7 bases at J, leaving 12 bases unmatched. Germline V CDR1 and CDR2: MNHEY, SVGEGT. The sample consisted of blood. This clonotype was sampled from a female donor with papillary thyroid cancer or a benign thyroid nodule (not recorded which). Some clones in this sample may be carry-over from other donors' samples. The chain has TRBV6-2 or TRBV6-3 and TRBJ2-3, with 11 positions matching TRBD2. CDR3 in DNA: TGTGCCAGCAGCGTGGGGCTAGCGGGAGGTAGAAATACGCAGTATCTT. Translation gives CASSVGLAGGRNTQYL.